The 3 T cell receptor beta chains below were found in one sample sequenced in a study of radiation and T cells in renal cell carcinoma (dated by TCRdb to the early 2020s). The time point label, read with the paper, signifies: baseline pretreatment blood. This specimen's treatment or condition label, per the study, means: 15 Gy SBRT to primary tumor, nephrectomy 4 weeks later. Library preparation was by the immunoSEQ multiplex PCR assay. As stored in TCRdb, this immuneACCESS dataset retains in-frame rearrangements with V and J assigned. A fraction of the clones does not appear; measured against another copy, unresolved V genes explain less than half of the discrepancy, and the remainder lacks a known reason. This sample lists about 95,000 clones; 80% to 90% were detected once. Of the sample, over 6% falls within the top ten clones. Sequencing was performed on blood, taken from a patient whose treatment included radiotherapy and nephrectomy. These receptors all stem from a man in his fifties or sixties with renal cell carcinoma.

V is TRBV5-8 and J is TRBJ1-6, with D unclear. Trimming took off 4 bases at V and 14 bases at J, with 13 bases between the two ends. Germline V CDR1 and CDR2: SGHTS, YDEGEE. The CDR3 loop spans 12 amino acids. The CDR3 spells CASSPPGLALHF. The CDR3 region has the DNA TGTGCCAGCAGCCCACCGGGCTTAGCCCTCCACTTT.

In its sample, this clone was seen a few times. The chain recombines TRBV5-1 with TRBJ2-1; TRBD2 aligns across 11 bases. Germline CDR1 SGHRS, CDR2 YFSETQ. This CDR3 is built from 18 residues. The ends lost 4 bases at V and 2 bases at J; junction bases unmatched: 11. The CDR3 DNA is TGCGCCAGCAGCCCCCAGGTTAGCGGGGGGGCCACCTACAATGAGCAGTTCTTC. Translated: CASSPQVSGGATYNEQFF.

In nucleotides, the CDR3 is TGTGCCAGCAGTTTAGGGAGTCTCAATCAGCCCCAGCATTTT. This translates into CASSLGSLNQPQHF. This chain joins TRBV2 and TRBJ1-5; unclear D gene. Per germline, CDR1 SNHLY and CDR2 FYNNEI. V dropped 5 bases and J dropped 3 bases, with 11 bases sitting between them. This CDR3 has 14 amino acids.